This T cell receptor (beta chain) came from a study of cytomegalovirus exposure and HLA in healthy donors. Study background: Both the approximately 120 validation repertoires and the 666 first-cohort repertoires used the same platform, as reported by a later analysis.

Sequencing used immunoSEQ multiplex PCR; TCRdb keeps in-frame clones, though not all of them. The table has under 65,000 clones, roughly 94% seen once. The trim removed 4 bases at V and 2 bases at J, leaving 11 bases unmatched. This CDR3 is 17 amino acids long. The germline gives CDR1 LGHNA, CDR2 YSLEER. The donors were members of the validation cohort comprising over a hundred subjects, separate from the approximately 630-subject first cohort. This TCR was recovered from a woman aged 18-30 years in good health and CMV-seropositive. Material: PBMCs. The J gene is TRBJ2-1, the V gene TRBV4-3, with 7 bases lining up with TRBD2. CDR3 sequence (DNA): TGCGCCAGCAGCCCAAGGGGTCCAGCGGGGCCCTACAATGAGCAGTTCTTC. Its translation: CASSPRGPAGPYNEQFF.